Listed below are T cell receptor beta chains from one sample, sequenced in a study of response to subunit inactivated influenza vaccine. MiXCR, run by TCRdb on the RT-PCR reads, gives a single entry per CDR3 protein. The table has about 530,000 distinct CDR3 sequences, approximately 12% seen once; the top ten hold 10%. Sample: PBMCs from blood, taken on the day of vaccination. These receptors all stem from a man over 45 who received an inactivated influenza vaccine. Both conserved end residues are part of each CDR3. Each record gives: clone size, J gene, D gene, CDR3 length, V gene, CDR3 protein, CDR3 DNA. D genes are given only for firm matches. The size of a clone is reported for some rows only, either as once, few or many, or as a class for expanded clones.

clone_size: many; j_call: TRBJ2-3; d_call: .; cdr3_length: 16; v_call: TRBV7-8; cdr3_aa: CASSFSGGVGTDTQYF; cdr3_nt: TGTGCCAGCAGCTTTAGCGGAGGAGTGGGTACAGATACGCAGTATTTT
clone_size: many; j_call: TRBJ2-2; d_call: TRBD1; cdr3_length: 15; v_call: TRBV5-6; cdr3_aa: CASSRVDRDTGELFF; cdr3_nt: TGTGCCAGCAGCCGGGTCGACAGGGACACCGGGGAGCTGTTTTTT
clone_size: .; j_call: TRBJ2-5; d_call: TRBD1; cdr3_length: 14; v_call: TRBV28; cdr3_aa: CASRQGARQETQYF; cdr3_nt: TGTGCCAGCAGACAGGGGGCACGACAAGAGACCCAGTACTTC
clone_size: .; j_call: TRBJ1-2; d_call: .; cdr3_length: 13; v_call: TRBV6-5; cdr3_aa: CASSYSIEDGYTF; cdr3_nt: TGTGCCAGCAGTTACTCAATTGAGGATGGCTACACCTTC
clone_size: few; j_call: TRBJ2-7; d_call: .; cdr3_length: 14; v_call: TRBV2; cdr3_aa: CASSEGTSYYEQYF; cdr3_nt: TGTGCCAGCAGTGAGGGGACCTCTTACTACGAGCAGTACTTC
clone_size: .; j_call: TRBJ1-5; d_call: TRBD1; cdr3_length: 18; v_call: TRBV11-2; cdr3_aa: CASSLGTGPLWGNQPQHF; cdr3_nt: TGTGCCAGCAGCCTAGGGACAGGGCCTCTGTGGGGCAATCAGCCCCAGCATTTT
clone_size: many; j_call: TRBJ2-5; d_call: .; cdr3_length: 16; v_call: TRBV5-1; cdr3_aa: CASSLAEPTMQETQYF; cdr3_nt: TGCGCCAGCAGCTTGGCCGAGCCAACTATGCAAGAGACCCAGTACTTC
clone_size: few; j_call: TRBJ2-2; d_call: TRBD2; cdr3_length: 18; v_call: TRBV5-1; cdr3_aa: CASSYSLAGAADTGELFF; cdr3_nt: TGCGCCAGCAGTTATTCTTTAGCGGGAGCCGCCGACACCGGGGAGCTGTTTTTT
clone_size: few; j_call: TRBJ2-1; d_call: TRBD2; cdr3_length: 16; v_call: TRBV20-1; cdr3_aa: CSASERGLAVYNEQFF; cdr3_nt: TGCAGTGCTAGCGAAAGGGGACTAGCAGTGTACAATGAGCAGTTCTTC
clone_size: many; j_call: TRBJ1-2; d_call: .; cdr3_length: 14; v_call: TRBV28; cdr3_aa: CASSLYPVNYGYTF; cdr3_nt: TGTGCCAGCAGTTTATACCCGGTTAACTATGGCTACACCTTC
clone_size: .; j_call: TRBJ2-3; d_call: .; cdr3_length: 16; v_call: TRBV7-2; cdr3_aa: CASSLEALEVADTQYF; cdr3_nt: TGTGCCAGCAGCTTAGAGGCCTTAGAGGTCGCAGATACGCAGTATTTT
clone_size: .; j_call: TRBJ2-1; d_call: TRBD2; cdr3_length: 16; v_call: TRBV10-1; cdr3_aa: CASSKGLAGGRVEQFF; cdr3_nt: TGCGCCAGCAGTAAGGGACTAGCGGGGGGTAGGGTTGAGCAGTTCTTC
clone_size: few; j_call: TRBJ2-3; d_call: .; cdr3_length: 16; v_call: TRBV29-1; cdr3_aa: CSLRGGGARGGDTQYF; cdr3_nt: TGCAGCTTACGCGGAGGTGGAGCCAGAGGAGGAGATACGCAGTATTTT
clone_size: .; j_call: TRBJ2-2; d_call: TRBD1; cdr3_length: 15; v_call: TRBV29-1; cdr3_aa: CSVAETGGNTGELFF; cdr3_nt: TGCAGCGTTGCGGAAACAGGGGGGAACACCGGGGAGCTGTTTTTT
clone_size: few; j_call: TRBJ2-7; d_call: .; cdr3_length: 15; v_call: TRBV3-1; cdr3_aa: CASSLSDFNNYEQYF; cdr3_nt: TGTGCCAGCAGCCTGTCGGACTTCAACAATTACGAGCAGTACTTC
clone_size: .; j_call: TRBJ1-6; d_call: .; cdr3_length: 12; v_call: TRBV15; cdr3_aa: CATAQSNSPLHF; cdr3_nt: TGTGCCACCGCACAGTCGAATTCACCCCTCCACTTT
clone_size: few; j_call: TRBJ1-2; d_call: .; cdr3_length: 14; v_call: TRBV27; cdr3_aa: CASSLSLGAYGYTF; cdr3_nt: TGTGCCAGCAGTTTATCCCTAGGGGCGTATGGCTACACCTTC
clone_size: .; j_call: TRBJ2-7; d_call: .; cdr3_length: 12; v_call: TRBV20-1; cdr3_aa: CSVPDRSYEQYF; cdr3_nt: TGCAGTGTCCCCGACAGATCCTACGAGCAGTACTTC
clone_size: few; j_call: TRBJ2-7; d_call: .; cdr3_length: 16; v_call: TRBV28; cdr3_aa: CASSLVVSLGLDEQYF; cdr3_nt: TGTGCCAGCAGTTTGGTCGTATCGCTAGGTCTGGACGAGCAGTACTTC
clone_size: .; j_call: TRBJ2-7; d_call: TRBD2; cdr3_length: 15; v_call: TRBV20-1; cdr3_aa: CSARDGLAGGSEQYF; cdr3_nt: TGCAGTGCTAGAGATGGGCTAGCGGGAGGCTCCGAGCAGTACTTC
clone_size: few; j_call: TRBJ2-3; d_call: .; cdr3_length: 14; v_call: TRBV7-2; cdr3_aa: CASSLIWNTDTQYF; cdr3_nt: TGTGCCAGCAGCTTAATATGGAACACAGATACGCAGTATTTT
clone_size: few; j_call: TRBJ1-5; d_call: TRBD1; cdr3_length: 15; v_call: TRBV12-3/TRBV12-4; cdr3_aa: CASSFQGASNQPQHF; cdr3_nt: TGTGCCAGCAGTTTTCAGGGGGCTAGCAATCAGCCCCAGCATTTT
clone_size: few; j_call: TRBJ2-1; d_call: .; cdr3_length: 14; v_call: TRBV5-6; cdr3_aa: CASSFLGSNNEQFF; cdr3_nt: TGTGCCAGCAGCTTTTTGGGGAGCAACAATGAGCAGTTCTTC
clone_size: few; j_call: TRBJ1-2; d_call: TRBD1; cdr3_length: 12; v_call: TRBV29-1; cdr3_aa: CSVGDSFSGYTF; cdr3_nt: TGCAGCGTTGGGGACAGCTTCTCTGGCTACACCTTC
clone_size: many; j_call: TRBJ2-7; d_call: .; cdr3_length: 13; v_call: TRBV7-2; cdr3_aa: CASSPAGPYEQYF; cdr3_nt: TGTGCCAGCAGCCCCGCGGGGCCCTACGAGCAGTACTTC
clone_size: few; j_call: TRBJ2-7; d_call: .; cdr3_length: 11; v_call: TRBV20-1; cdr3_aa: CSAGDLFEQYF; cdr3_nt: TGCAGTGCTGGGGACCTTTTCGAGCAGTACTTC
clone_size: .; j_call: TRBJ1-3; d_call: .; cdr3_length: 16; v_call: TRBV3-1; cdr3_aa: CASSRTTLVGGNTIYF; cdr3_nt: TGTGCCAGCAGCCGGACCACGCTGGTTGGTGGAAACACCATATATTTT
clone_size: .; j_call: TRBJ2-7; d_call: TRBD2; cdr3_length: 16; v_call: TRBV24-1; cdr3_aa: CATSDGRAPSPYEQYF; cdr3_nt: TGTGCCACCAGTGATGGGAGGGCCCCTAGCCCCTACGAGCAGTACTTC
clone_size: .; j_call: TRBJ2-7; d_call: TRBD2; cdr3_length: 13; v_call: TRBV12-3/TRBV12-4; cdr3_aa: CASSFRLANEQYF; cdr3_nt: TGTGCCAGCAGTTTCAGACTAGCGAACGAGCAGTACTTC
clone_size: few; j_call: TRBJ1-5; d_call: TRBD1; cdr3_length: 15; v_call: TRBV2; cdr3_aa: CASSEAQGANQPQHF; cdr3_nt: TGTGCCAGCAGTGAAGCGCAGGGGGCTAATCAGCCCCAGCATTTT
clone_size: many; j_call: TRBJ2-3; d_call: .; cdr3_length: 11; v_call: TRBV11-2; cdr3_aa: CASSLQNTQYF; cdr3_nt: TGTGCCAGCAGCTTACAGAATACGCAGTATTTT
clone_size: many; j_call: TRBJ2-2; d_call: .; cdr3_length: 14; v_call: TRBV12-3/TRBV12-4; cdr3_aa: CASSFGGAPGELFF; cdr3_nt: TGTGCCAGCAGTTTCGGTGGGGCCCCCGGGGAGCTGTTTTTT
clone_size: .; j_call: TRBJ2-3; d_call: .; cdr3_length: 13; v_call: TRBV30; cdr3_aa: CAWSGAVRTVRYF; cdr3_nt: TGTGCCTGGAGTGGGGCGGTGCGGACAGTGCGTTATTTT
clone_size: many; j_call: TRBJ2-3; d_call: .; cdr3_length: 16; v_call: TRBV12-3/TRBV12-4; cdr3_aa: CASSPQSGLHTDTQYF; cdr3_nt: TGTGCCAGCAGTCCACAGTCGGGTCTCCACACAGATACGCAGTATTTT
clone_size: many; j_call: TRBJ1-5; d_call: .; cdr3_length: 12; v_call: TRBV6-2/TRBV6-3; cdr3_aa: CASSYGYRPQHF; cdr3_nt: TGTGCCAGCAGTTACGGATATCGCCCCCAGCATTTT